This T cell receptor (beta chain) was recorded in a study of cytomegalovirus exposure and HLA in healthy donors. Overall study: Inside one of the first data releases sat about 91 million unique TCRs taken from HLA-typed donors.

The CDR3 runs 14 residues. Per germline, CDR1 KGHSH and CDR2 LQKENI. J was trimmed by 6 bases and V by 5 bases; bases with no gene match: 8. Points from the study as a whole: TCR beta chain V- and J-gene trimming was linked, in a later analysis, to a missense variant in DCLRE1C.

As regards this clone: Its target is not known.

A multiplex PCR was run with 60 Vbeta primers and 13 Jbeta primers. Generated by immunoSEQ multiplex PCR, the TCRdb table keeps only in-frame clones and is missing some. The profile covers roughly 160,000 clones, with roughly four fifths appearing a single time and around 10% taken by the ten largest. Material for sequencing was PBMCs. The V call is TRBV18, the J call TRBJ2-7; TRBD1 matches 9 bases. The origin of this receptor is a man aged 45-65 years in good health and CMV-seropositive. The DNA for the CDR3 is TGTGCCAGCTCAGGAATGACAGGGGGGCTCGAGCAGTACTTC. Translated, it gives CASSGMTGGLEQYF.